The rows below give T cell receptor beta chains drawn from one sample of a study of identical twins. Via MiXCR, TCRdb re-called the 5' RACE reads, giving one row per CDR3 protein. The sample consists of 350,000 or so distinct CDR3 sequences, 10% to 15% of them appearing once. These sequences were also reported in another study, on yellow fever vaccine responses in identical twins.

Sequencing was performed on CD8+ T cells sorted from blood. The receptors were sampled from a woman aged 18-30 years in good health. CDR3s include the opening cysteine and the closing phenylalanine or tryptophan. The order of the fields is CDR3 protein, CDR3 DNA, J gene, D gene, V gene, clone size. The D gene is left open where the match is weak. Part of the rows lack a size; the others show once, few, many or a class for expanded clones.

CASSPLRTEAFF	TGTGCCAGCAGCCCGTTGCGCACTGAAGCTTTCTTT	TRBJ1-1	NA	TRBV7-6	many
CASSLAVQGPNEKLFF	TGTGCCAGCAGTTTAGCGGTCCAGGGACCTAATGAAAAACTGTTTTTT	TRBJ1-4	NA	TRBV12-3/TRBV12-4	few
CSAIQGHREVYGYTF	TGCAGTGCTATACAAGGACACCGGGAGGTGTATGGCTACACCTTC	TRBJ1-2	NA	TRBV20-1	NA
CAIRWTSPNSGANVLTF	TGTGCCATCAGGTGGACTTCCCCCAACTCTGGGGCCAACGTCCTGACTTTC	TRBJ2-6	NA	TRBV10-3	NA
CSALSGSNPYEQYF	TGCAGTGCCCTCAGCGGGAGTAACCCCTACGAGCAGTACTTC	TRBJ2-7	TRBD2	TRBV20-1	NA
CASGAGTRGGWGTDTQYF	TGTGCCAGCGGAGCCGGGACTAGAGGGGGGTGGGGCACAGATACGCAGTATTTT	TRBJ2-3	TRBD2	TRBV6-1	once
CASSSTAWDRGYEQYF	TGTGCCAGCAGTTCAACGGCCTGGGACAGGGGTTACGAGCAGTACTTC	TRBJ2-7	TRBD1	TRBV27	few
CASSPQGSGELFF	TGTGCCAGCAGCCCACAGGGTTCCGGGGAGCTGTTTTTT	TRBJ2-2	NA	TRBV6-1	few
CASSRASGDSYEQYF	TGTGCCAGCAGCCGGGCTAGCGGGGATTCCTACGAGCAGTACTTC	TRBJ2-7	TRBD2	TRBV7-9	NA
CASSPGLFDTQYF	TGCGCCAGCAGCCCCGGACTATTCGATACGCAGTATTTT	TRBJ2-3	NA	TRBV4-1	many
CASSSEFGGSSYNEQFF	TGCGCCAGCAGTTCCGAATTTGGCGGGAGCTCCTACAATGAGCAGTTCTTC	TRBJ2-1	TRBD2	TRBV23-1	NA
CASSDIALAKNIQYF	TGCGCCAGCAGTGATATAGCGTTAGCCAAAAACATTCAGTACTTC	TRBJ2-4	NA	TRBV10-2	NA
CCATDHEGAWEDEQFF	TGCTGCGCCACGGACCACGAGGGGGCCTGGGAGGATGAGCAGTTCTTC	TRBJ2-1	NA	TRBV20-1	NA
CAISESIDRTNEQFF	TGTGCCATCAGTGAGTCGATCGACCGGACCAATGAGCAGTTCTTC	TRBJ2-1	NA	TRBV10-3	NA
CAISDPVGLAGGQIDTQYF	TGTGCCATCAGTGACCCAGTGGGACTAGCGGGGGGGCAGATAGATACGCAGTATTTT	TRBJ2-3	TRBD2	TRBV10-3	few
CASSSGVWDEKLFF	TGTGCCAGCAGCTCGGGGGTTTGGGATGAAAAACTGTTTTTT	TRBJ1-4	NA	TRBV7-9	NA
CASSPRDRGGEQYF	TGTGCCAGCAGTCCCCGGGACAGGGGGGGCGAGCAGTACTTC	TRBJ2-7	TRBD1	TRBV27	few
CASSLFDGELFF	TGTGCCAGCAGCTTATTTGACGGGGAGCTGTTTTTT	TRBJ2-2	NA	TRBV7-9	NA
CASTMGDFPYNEQFF	TGTGCCAGCACCATGGGGGACTTTCCCTACAATGAGCAGTTCTTC	TRBJ2-1	NA	TRBV28	NA
CASRPHKKGGDYNEQFF	TGTGCCAGCAGACCCCACAAGAAGGGCGGGGACTACAATGAGCAGTTCTTC	TRBJ2-1	NA	TRBV12-3/TRBV12-4	NA
CASSSSRGGSYGYTF	TGCGCCAGCAGCTCATCCAGGGGAGGAAGCTATGGCTACACCTTC	TRBJ1-2	NA	TRBV5-1	few
CASRASRDSQITDTQYF	TGTGCCAGCAGGGCGAGCCGGGACTCGCAGATCACAGATACGCAGTATTTT	TRBJ2-3	NA	TRBV7-9	many
CASSYRDPRNEQFF	TGCGCCAGCAGTTACCGGGACCCTAGGAATGAGCAGTTCTTC	TRBJ2-1	NA	TRBV5-1	many
CASSVIQGQGEAFF	TGTGCCAGCAGCGTGATCCAGGGGCAGGGTGAAGCTTTCTTT	TRBJ1-1	NA	TRBV12-3/TRBV12-4	many
CASSVWDPNTGELFF	TGCGCCAGCAGCGTGTGGGACCCCAACACCGGGGAGCTGTTTTTT	TRBJ2-2	NA	TRBV5-1	NA